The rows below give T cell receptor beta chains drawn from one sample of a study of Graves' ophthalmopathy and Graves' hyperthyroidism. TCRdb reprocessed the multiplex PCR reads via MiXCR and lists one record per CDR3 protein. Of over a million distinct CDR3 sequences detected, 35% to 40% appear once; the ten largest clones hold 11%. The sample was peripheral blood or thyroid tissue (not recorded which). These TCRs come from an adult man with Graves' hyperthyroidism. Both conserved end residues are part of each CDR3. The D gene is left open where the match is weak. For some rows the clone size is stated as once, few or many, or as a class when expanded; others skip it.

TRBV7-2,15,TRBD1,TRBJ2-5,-,TGTGCCAGCAGCTTACGCAGGGGGTCCAATCAGCCCCAGTACTTC,CASSLRRGSNQPQYF
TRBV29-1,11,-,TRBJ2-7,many,TGCAGCGTTAAAGGACAATACGAGCAGTACTTC,CSVKGQYEQYF
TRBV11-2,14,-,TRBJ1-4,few,TGTGCCACCCCGGGGAGCACAACTAATGAAAAACTGTTTTTT,CATPGSTTNEKLFF
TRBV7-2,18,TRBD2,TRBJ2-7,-,TGTGCCAGCAGCAAGGGACTAGCGGGGGGGACTAGACCCTACGAGCAGTACTTC,CASSKGLAGGTRPYEQYF
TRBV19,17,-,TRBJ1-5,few,TGTGCCAGTAGTATGATCGGGGGGCTCGGGAGCAATCAGCCCCAGCATTTT,CASSMIGGLGSNQPQHF
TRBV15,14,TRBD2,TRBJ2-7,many,TGTGCCACCAGCAGAGAAGGGACTAGCTACGAGCAGTACTTC,CATSREGTSYEQYF
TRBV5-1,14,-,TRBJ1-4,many,TGCGCCAGCAGCTTAGTCGGGCCTTTCGAAAAACTGTTTTTT,CASSLVGPFEKLFF
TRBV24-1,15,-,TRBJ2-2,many,TGTGCCACCAGTGAGGGGAGCACTTACACCGGGGAGCTGTTTTTT,CATSEGSTYTGELFF
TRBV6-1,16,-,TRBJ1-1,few,TGTGCCAGCAGTCGGGTGGCAGGTACTATGAACACTGAAGCTTTCTTT,CASSRVAGTMNTEAFF
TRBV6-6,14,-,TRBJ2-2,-,TGTGCCAGCAATGACAGGCCCTACACCGGGGAGCTGTTTTTT,CASNDRPYTGELFF
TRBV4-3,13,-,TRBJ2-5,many,TGCGCCAGCAGCCAAGGCACCCAGGAGACCCAGTACTTC,CASSQGTQETQYF
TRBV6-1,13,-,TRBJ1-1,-,TGTGCCAGCAGCCCCAAGGGAGGTACTGAAGCTTTCTTT,CASSPKGGTEAFF
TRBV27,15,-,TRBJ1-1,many,TGTGCCAGCAGTGAATCACAGGGCGGGTACACTGAAGCTTTCTTT,CASSESQGGYTEAFF
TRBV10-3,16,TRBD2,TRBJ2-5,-,TGTGCCATCAGTGAGAGGGATACTAGCGGCCAAGAGACCCAGTACTTC,CAISERDTSGQETQYF
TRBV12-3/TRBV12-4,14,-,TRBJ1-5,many,TGTGCCAGCACCCCGGACAGTAGAAATCAGCCCCAGCATTTT,CASTPDSRNQPQHF
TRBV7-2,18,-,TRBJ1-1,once,TGTGCCAGCAGCTTAGCTACAGGGTTCCGGATGCGGAACACTGAAGCTTTCTTT,CASSLATGFRMRNTEAFF
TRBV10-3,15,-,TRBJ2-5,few,TGTGCCATCAGTGAGTTAGAGGGGTCCAAAGAGACCCAGTACTTC,CAISELEGSKETQYF
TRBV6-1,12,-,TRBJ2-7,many,TGTGCCAGCAGCGCCGCTAGTCTCGAGCAGTACTTC,CASSAASLEQYF
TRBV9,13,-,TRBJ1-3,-,TGTGCCAGCAGCCAAGTCGCTGGAAACACCATATATTTT,CASSQVAGNTIYF
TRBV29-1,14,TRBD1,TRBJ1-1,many,TGCAGCGTCTCCCGTAGACAGGGGGCCACTGAAGCTTTCTTT,CSVSRRQGATEAFF
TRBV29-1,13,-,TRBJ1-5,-,TGCAGCGTTAAAGGGGACCCTAATCAGCCCCAGCATTTT,CSVKGDPNQPQHF
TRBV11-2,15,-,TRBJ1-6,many,TGTGCCAGCAGCCCCGATACCTCCTATAATTCACCCCTCCACTTT,CASSPDTSYNSPLHF
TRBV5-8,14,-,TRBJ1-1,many,TGTGCCAGCAGCTTGGGGCCCGCGGACACTGAAGCTTTCTTT,CASSLGPADTEAFF
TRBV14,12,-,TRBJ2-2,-,TGTGCTCGCGCAGTCGGTCCCGGGGAGCTGTTTTTT,CARAVGPGELFF